The 4 T cell receptor beta chains below were found in one sample sequenced in a study of radiotherapy plus CTLA-4 blockade in lung cancer. Generated by immunoSEQ multiplex PCR, the TCRdb table keeps only in-frame clones and is missing some. The data hold about 49,000 clones, with roughly three quarters observed a single time. The starting material was peripheral blood, obtained from a patient treated with radiotherapy plus ipilimumab. These receptors were collected from a human donor with non-small cell lung cancer who had stable disease on radiotherapy plus ipilimumab.

V usage is TRBV11-3 and J usage is TRBJ2-2; D unresolved. Between the trimmed V and J ends, which lost 5 bases and 0 bases, there was a span of 10 bases. This CDR3 spans 15 amino acids. Germline CDR1 reads SGHNT; CDR2 reads YENEEA. CDR3 sequence reads: CASSQSGPNTGELFF. In nucleotides, the CDR3 is TGTGCCAGCAGCCAGAGTGGGCCGAACACCGGGGAGCTGTTTTTT.

This chain uses TRBV5-1 with TRBJ1-5, with D possibly matching TRBD1 (5 bases). Germline CDR1 SGHRS, CDR2 YFSETQ. There are 15 residues in the CDR3. Trimming took off 0 bases at V and 0 bases at J, with 7 bases between the two ends. For the CDR3, the DNA is TGCGCCAGCAGCTTGGCAGGGTTTAGCAATCAGCCCCAGCATTTT. Its translation is CASSLAGFSNQPQHF.

The chain links TRBV19 to TRBJ1-5; a weak D match, TRBD1 (5 bases). This CDR3 comprises 15 residues. Germline loops: CDR1 LNHDA, CDR2 SQIVND (reference sequence). V lost 5 bases to trimming and J lost 2 bases, with 13 bases between them. CDR3: CASSSRDGRNQPQHF. CDR3 in DNA: TGTGCCAGTAGTTCCCGGGACGGACGCAATCAGCCCCAGCATTTT. The variable domain in full, with the rest retrieved from reference TRBV19 and TRBJ1-5, is DGGITQSPKYLFRKEGQNVTLSCEQNLNHDAMYWYRQDPGQGLRLIYYSQIVNDFQKGDIAEGYSVSREKKESFPLTVTSAQKNPTAFYLCASSSRDGRNQPQHFGDGTRLSIL.

This sequence joins TRBV6-6 and TRBJ2-3; D might be TRBD1 or TRBD2, each matching 5 bases. CDR3 length equals 15 residues. Germline CDR1 and CDR2: MNHNY and SVGAGI (reference sequence). V lost 7 bases and J lost 4, with 18 bases in between. Here the CDR3 DNA reads TGTGCCAGCACCGGCAGAGGGGCCTCGGCAGATACGCAGTATTTT. Translating gives CASTGRGASADTQYF.